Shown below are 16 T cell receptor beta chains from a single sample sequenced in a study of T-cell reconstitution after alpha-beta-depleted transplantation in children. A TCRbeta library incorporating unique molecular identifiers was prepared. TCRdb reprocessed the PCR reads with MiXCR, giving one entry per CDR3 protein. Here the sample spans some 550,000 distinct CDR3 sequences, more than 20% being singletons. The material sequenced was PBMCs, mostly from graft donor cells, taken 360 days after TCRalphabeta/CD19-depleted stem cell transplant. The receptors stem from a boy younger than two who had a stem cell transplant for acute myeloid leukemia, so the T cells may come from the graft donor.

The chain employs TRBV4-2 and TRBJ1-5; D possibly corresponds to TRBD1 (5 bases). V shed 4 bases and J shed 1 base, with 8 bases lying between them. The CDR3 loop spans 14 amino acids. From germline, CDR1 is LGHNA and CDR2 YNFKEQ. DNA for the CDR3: TGTGCCAGCAGCCCGGAGGGGAGCAATCAGCCCCAGCATTTT. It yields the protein CASSPEGSNQPQHF.

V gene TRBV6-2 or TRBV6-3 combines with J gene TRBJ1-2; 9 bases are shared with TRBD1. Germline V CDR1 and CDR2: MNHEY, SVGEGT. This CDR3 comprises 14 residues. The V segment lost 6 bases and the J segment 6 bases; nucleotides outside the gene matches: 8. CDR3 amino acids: CASSYRGLQHGYTF. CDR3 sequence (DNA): TGTGCCAGCAGCTACAGGGGGCTTCAACATGGCTACACCTTC.

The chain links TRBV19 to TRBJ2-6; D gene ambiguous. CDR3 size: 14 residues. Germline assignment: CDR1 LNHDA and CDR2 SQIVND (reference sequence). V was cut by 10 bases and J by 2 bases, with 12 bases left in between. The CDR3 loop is CATSWRPGANVLTF. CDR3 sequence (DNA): TGTGCCACCTCGTGGAGACCTGGGGCCAACGTCCTGACTTTC.

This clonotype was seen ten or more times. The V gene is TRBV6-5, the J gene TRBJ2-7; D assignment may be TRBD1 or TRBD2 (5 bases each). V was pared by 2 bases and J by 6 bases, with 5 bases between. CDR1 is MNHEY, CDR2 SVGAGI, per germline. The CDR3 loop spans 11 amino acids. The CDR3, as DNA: TGTGCCAGCAGTTACGGGGGCGAGCAGTACGTC. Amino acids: CASSYGGEQYV.

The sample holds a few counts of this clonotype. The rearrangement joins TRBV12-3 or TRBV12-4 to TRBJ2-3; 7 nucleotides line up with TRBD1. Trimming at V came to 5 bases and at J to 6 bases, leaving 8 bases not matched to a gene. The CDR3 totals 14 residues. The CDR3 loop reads CASSRDRAIDTQYF. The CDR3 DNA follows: TGTGCCAGCAGTAGGGACAGAGCAATTGATACGCAGTATTTT.

CDR3 DNA sequence: TGTGCCAGCTCCTACCTAGCGGGGGGGCTGGAGACCCAGTACTTC. It encodes CASSYLAGGLETQYF. The chain carries TRBV27 and TRBJ2-5; 12 bases line up with TRBD2. This CDR3 has 15 amino acids. In germline, CDR1 is MNHEY, CDR2 SMNVEV (reference sequence). V gave up 8 bases and J gave up 5 bases; unmatched junction bases: 9.

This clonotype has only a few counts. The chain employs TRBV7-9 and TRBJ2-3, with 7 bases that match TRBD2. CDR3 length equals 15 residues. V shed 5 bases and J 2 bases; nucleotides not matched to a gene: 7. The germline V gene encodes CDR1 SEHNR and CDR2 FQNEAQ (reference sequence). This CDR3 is CASSALRLATDTQYF. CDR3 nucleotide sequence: TGTGCCAGCAGCGCACTTCGACTAGCCACAGATACGCAGTATTTT.

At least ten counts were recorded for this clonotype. CDR3 DNA: TGCAGTGCTAGAGTAGGCGGGTACAATCAGCCCCAGCATTTT. It specifies CSARVGGYNQPQHF. This rearrangement joins TRBV20-1 to TRBJ1-5; D gene ambiguous. Germline CDR1 DFQATT, CDR2 SNEGSKA (reference sequence). V gave up 1 base and J gave up 3 bases, with 10 bases separating them. The CDR3 runs to 14 residues.

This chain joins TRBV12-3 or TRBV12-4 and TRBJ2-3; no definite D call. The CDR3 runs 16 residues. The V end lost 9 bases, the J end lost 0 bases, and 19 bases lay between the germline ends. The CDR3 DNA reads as TGTGCCAGTTCCGAAGATAGTGGTTGGAGCACAGATACGCAGTATTTT. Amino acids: CASSEDSGWSTDTQYF.

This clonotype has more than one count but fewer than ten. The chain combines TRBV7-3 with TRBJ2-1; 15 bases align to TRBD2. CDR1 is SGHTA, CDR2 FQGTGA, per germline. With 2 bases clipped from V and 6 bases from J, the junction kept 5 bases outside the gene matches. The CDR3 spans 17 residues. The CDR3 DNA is TGTGCCAGCAGCTTAGGACTAGCGGGGGGGTCGGGCAATGAGCAGTTCTTC. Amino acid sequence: CASSLGLAGGSGNEQFF.

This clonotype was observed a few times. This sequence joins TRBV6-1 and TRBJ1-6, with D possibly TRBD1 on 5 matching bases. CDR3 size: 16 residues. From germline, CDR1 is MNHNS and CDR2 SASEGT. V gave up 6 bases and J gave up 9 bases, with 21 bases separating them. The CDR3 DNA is TGTGCCAGCAGCCAAGGGACCAGAGGGATCGCTTCACCCCTCCACTTT. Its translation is CASSQGTRGIASPLHF.

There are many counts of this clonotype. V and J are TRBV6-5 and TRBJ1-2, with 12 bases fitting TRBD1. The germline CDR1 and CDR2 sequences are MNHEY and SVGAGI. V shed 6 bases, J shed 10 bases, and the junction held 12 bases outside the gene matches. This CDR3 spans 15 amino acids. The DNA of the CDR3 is TGTGCCAGCAGCCCCGATTCCGGGACAGGGGGCGCCTACACCTTC. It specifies CASSPDSGTGGAYTF.

The CDR3 region is CASTFWIRGVHQETQYF. The DNA of the CDR3 is TGTGCCAGCACCTTTTGGATTCGGGGGGTACACCAAGAGACCCAGTACTTC. The rearrangement uses TRBV12-3 or TRBV12-4 and TRBJ2-5; 7 nucleotides match TRBD2. The J segment lost 0 bases and the V segment lost 7 bases, leaving 14 bases of the junction unmatched. The CDR3 extends over 17 amino acids.

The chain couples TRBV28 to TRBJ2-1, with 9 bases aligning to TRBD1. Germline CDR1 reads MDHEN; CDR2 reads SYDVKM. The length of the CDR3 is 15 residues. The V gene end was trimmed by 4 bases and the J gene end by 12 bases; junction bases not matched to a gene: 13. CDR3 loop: CASSSPGTGIFGQFF. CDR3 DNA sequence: TGTGCCAGCAGTTCCCCCGGGACAGGGATTTTTGGGCAGTTCTTC.

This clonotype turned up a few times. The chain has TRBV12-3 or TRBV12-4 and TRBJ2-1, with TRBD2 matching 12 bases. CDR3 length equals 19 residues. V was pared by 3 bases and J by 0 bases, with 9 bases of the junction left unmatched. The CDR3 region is CASSFPSGGAPSSYNEQFF. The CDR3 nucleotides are TGTGCCAGCAGTTTCCCTAGCGGGGGGGCCCCGAGCTCCTACAATGAGCAGTTCTTC.

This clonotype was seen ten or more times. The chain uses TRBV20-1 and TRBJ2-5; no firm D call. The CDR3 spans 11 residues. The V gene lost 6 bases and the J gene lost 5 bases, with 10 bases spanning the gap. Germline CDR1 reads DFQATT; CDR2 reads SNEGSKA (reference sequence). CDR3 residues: CSARTRETQYF. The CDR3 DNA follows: TGCAGTGCCAGGACCCGGGAGACCCAGTACTTC.